The 20 T cell receptor beta chains given below trace back to one sample, sequenced in a study of shared clonotypes between healthy human individuals. TCRdb's copy holds only in-frame clones and misses some; the assay was immunoSEQ multiplex PCR. Among hundreds of thousands of clones listed, around 81% were seen once. The sample comprised PBMCs. All receptors derive from a woman in her thirties or forties in good health. Some clones in this sample may be carry-over from other donors' samples.

The chain recombines TRBV11-3 with TRBJ2-3; D is unresolved. The CDR3 sequence is 15 residues long. Trimming took off 5 bases at V and 2 bases at J, with 14 bases between the two ends. Looked up from germline, CDR1 is SGHNT and CDR2 is YENEEA. The CDR3 region has the DNA TGTGCCAGCAGCCATGGGCTACAGTTCACAGATACGCAGTATTTT. Translation gives CASSHGLQFTDTQYF. Variable domain in full (rest from reference TRBV11-3 and TRBJ2-3): EAGVVQSPRYKIIEKKQPVAFWCNPISGHNTLYWYLQNLGQGPELLIRYENEEAVDDSQLPKDRFSAERLKGVDSTLKIQPAELGDSAVYLCASSHGLQFTDTQYFGPGTRLTVL.

The chain recombines TRBV6-1 with TRBJ1-5; TRBD1 matches 8 bases. The CDR3 is 19 residues long. V was clipped by 2 bases and J by 4 bases; unmatched bases: 16. The germline V gene has CDR1 MNHNS and CDR2 SASEGT. The CDR3 DNA reads TGTGCCAGCAGTGAATTATTTTGGTCCGGGGACAGGTCAAATCAGCCCCAGCATTTT. It translates to CASSELFWSGDRSNQPQHF.

The chain uses TRBV7-2 and TRBJ2-1, with a possible D match to TRBD1 (7 bases). CDR3 size: 15 residues. The germline V and J ends were trimmed by 1 base and 5 bases, with 12 bases remaining between them. In germline, CDR1 is SGHTA, CDR2 FQGNSA. CDR3 loop: CASSLDRGGDNEQFF. The DNA for the CDR3 is TGTGCCAGCAGCTTAGACAGGGGAGGAGACAATGAGCAGTTCTTC.

The chain joins TRBV2 to TRBJ1-5; tentative D call: TRBD1 (5 bases). V was shortened by 6 bases and J by 3 bases, with 18 bases between the two germline ends. CDR3 length: 16 amino acids. Germline assignment: CDR1 SNHLY and CDR2 FYNNEI. This chain's CDR3 is CASRDPGPGYNQPQHF. The CDR3 DNA follows: TGTGCCAGCAGGGACCCGGGGCCAGGATACAATCAGCCCCAGCATTTT.

This chain connects TRBV6-1 to TRBJ1-1; D gene ambiguous. Germline CDR1 MNHNS, CDR2 SASEGT. V was pared by 7 bases and J by 1 base, with 13 bases between. The CDR3 consists of 14 residues. This chain's CDR3 is CASTATQTNTEAFF. CDR3 DNA sequence: TGTGCCAGCACCGCGACACAAACGAACACTGAAGCTTTCTTT.

The chain has TRBV19 and TRBJ2-5, with TRBD2 matching over 14 bases. Germline V gives CDR1 LNHDA, CDR2 SQIVND (reference sequence). This CDR3 has 15 amino acids. The V segment lost 5 bases and the J segment 5 bases; nucleotides outside the gene matches: 4. The CDR3 is CASSAGLAGAETQYF. CDR3 nucleotides: TGTGCCAGTAGTGCGGGACTAGCGGGAGCGGAGACCCAGTACTTC.

The J gene is TRBJ2-3, the V gene TRBV13; 8 bases are shared with TRBD2. The CDR3 covers 17 residues. The trim removed 5 bases at V and 6 bases at J, leaving 16 bases unmatched. Germline V gene data show CDR1 as PRHDT and CDR2 as FYEKMQ (reference sequence). As DNA, the CDR3 is TGTGCCAGCAGCACCCAGACAGCGGGAGATATTTCGGATACGCAGTATTTT. It encodes CASSTQTAGDISDTQYF.

The chain combines TRBV27 with TRBJ1-5, with 7 nucleotides matching TRBD1. V lost 4 bases and J lost 0; bases outside the gene matches: 9. This CDR3 is 17 amino acids long. CDR1 is MNHEY and CDR2 is SMNVEV in the germline V gene (reference sequence). The CDR3 loop reads CASSSLGDRYSNQPQHF. The CDR3 DNA reads TGTGCCAGCAGTTCGCTTGGGGACAGATATAGCAATCAGCCCCAGCATTTT.

V and J are TRBV28 and TRBJ1-2, with no clear D. The CDR3 loop spans 12 amino acids. From germline, CDR1 is MDHEN and CDR2 SYDVKM. DNA of the CDR3: TGTGGTACCCGAGTAACTAACTATGGCTACACCTTC. Its translation is CGTRVTNYGYTF.

This rearrangement joins TRBV11-2 to TRBJ1-2; D gene unclear. The CDR3 length is 12 residues. With 3 bases removed from V and 4 bases from J, the gap between germline ends came to 6 bases. Per germline, CDR1 SGHAT and CDR2 FQNNGV. Here the CDR3 reads CASSFESYGYTF. The CDR3 DNA reads as TGTGCCAGCAGCTTTGAGAGCTATGGCTACACCTTC.

CDR3 in amino acids: CASSPPGQETQYF. The CDR3 DNA sequence: TGTGCCAGCAGTCCTCCGGGACAAGAGACCCAGTACTTC. The chain uses TRBV6-6 and TRBJ2-5, with D perhaps matching TRBD2 (5 bases). CDR1 is MNHNY, CDR2 SVGAGI, per germline (reference sequence). The germline V and J ends were trimmed by 5 bases and 2 bases, with 9 bases remaining between them. The CDR3 contains 13 residues.

The gene calls are TRBV11-1 and TRBJ1-1, with D tentatively TRBD1 (6 bases). This CDR3 contains 12 residues. Per germline, CDR1 SGHAT and CDR2 FQDESV (reference sequence). The ends were cut back, 6 bases at V and 5 bases at J, with 10 bases in the middle. In nucleotides, the CDR3 is TGTGCCAGCAGACACACAGGGACTGAAGCTTTCTTT. This encodes CASRHTGTEAFF.

The chain uses TRBV29-1 and TRBJ2-1; TRBD1 matches at 8 bases. Germline V CDR1 and CDR2: SQVTM, ANQGSEA. With 5 bases clipped from V and 5 bases from J, the junction kept 5 bases outside the gene matches. The CDR3 is 13 residues long. CDR3 sequence: CSVSPTGDNEQFF. The CDR3 DNA reads TGCAGCGTTTCCCCGACAGGGGACAATGAGCAGTTCTTC.

DNA of the CDR3: TGTGCCACCTATGACAGGGGCAGGAACACCATATATTTT. The encoded protein is CATYDRGRNTIYF. The chain combines TRBV6-1 with TRBJ1-3; 8 nucleotides align to TRBD1. This CDR3 spans 13 amino acids. The trim removed 10 bases at V and 7 bases at J, leaving 9 bases unmatched. Germline V gene sequence: CDR1 MNHNS, CDR2 SASEGT.

The rearrangement joins TRBV27 to TRBJ1-4, with D possibly TRBD1 on 6 matching bases. The CDR3 is 15 residues long. In germline, CDR1 is MNHEY, CDR2 SMNVEV (reference sequence). V lost 5 bases and J 6 bases, leaving 16 bases between the germline ends. CDR3 in DNA: TGTGCCAGCAGTAGCAGGGGCGTAGGTCATGAAAAACTGTTTTTT. Translated: CASSSRGVGHEKLFF.

The V call is TRBV6-6, the J call TRBJ1-1, with 9 bases that match TRBD1. From germline, CDR1 is MNHNY and CDR2 SVGAGI (reference sequence). The J segment lost 6 bases and the V segment lost 6 bases, leaving 5 bases of the junction unmatched. The CDR3 extends over 13 amino acids. The chain's CDR3 is CASRVQGAAEAFF. The CDR3 DNA reads TGTGCCAGCAGGGTACAGGGGGCCGCTGAAGCTTTCTTT.

The V call is TRBV5-1, the J call TRBJ2-7, with TRBD2 identical over 14 bases. The CDR3 runs 16 residues. V trimming: 4 bases; J trimming: 5 bases; junction bases outside the gene matches: 8. The V gene's germline CDR1 is SGHRS and CDR2 YFSETQ. The CDR3 DNA reads as TGCGCCAGCAGCAGGACCGGGACTAGCGGGAGTGACGAGCAGTACTTC. This sequence encodes CASSRTGTSGSDEQYF.

The chain joins TRBV28 to TRBJ1-2; no clear D gene. The V and J ends lost 4 bases and 7 bases respectively, with 13 bases between them. The CDR3 loop spans 13 amino acids. Germline assignment: CDR1 MDHEN and CDR2 SYDVKM. For the CDR3, the DNA is TGTGCCAGCAGTTCCGGGCGGACGTTTGGCTACACCTTC. The encoded protein is CASSSGRTFGYTF.

The rearrangement links TRBV19 to TRBJ2-7; tentative D call: TRBD1 (6 bases). V was trimmed by 5 bases and J by 3 bases, leaving 14 bases between them. Germline lookup yields CDR1 LNHDA and CDR2 SQIVND (reference sequence). The CDR3 covers 14 residues. This chain's CDR3 is CASSVQGRGYEQYF. The CDR3 DNA sequence: TGTGCCAGTAGTGTACAGGGACGGGGCTACGAGCAGTACTTC.

The chain links TRBV2 to TRBJ2-7, with 8 bases fitting TRBD2. The length of the CDR3 is 15 residues. The germline V gene encodes CDR1 SNHLY and CDR2 FYNNEI. The trim removed 1 base at V and 3 bases at J, leaving 5 bases unmatched. CDR3 protein: CASSEDLAGGYEQYF. The CDR3 DNA follows: TGTGCCAGCAGTGAAGACCTAGCGGGTGGCTACGAGCAGTACTTC.